This TCR beta chain was profiled in a study of cytomegalovirus exposure and HLA in healthy donors. Germline CDR1 is SGHAT and CDR2 is FQNNGV. This CDR3 has 12 residues. Trimming took off 3 bases at V and 3 bases at J, with 3 bases between the two ends. Of note for this clone: Antigen: not known.

Findings and caveats of the study: The authors enumerated over 150 TCR beta chains as linked to cytomegalovirus.

The primer mix had 60 Vbeta and 13 Jbeta primers. Some clones are missing from TCRdb's copy, which holds only in-frame ones; the method was immunoSEQ multiplex PCR. The sample yields about 160,000 clones, 70% to 85% seen once. What was sequenced was PBMCs. The sequence was collected from a middle-aged man in good health and CMV-seropositive. This chain uses TRBV11-2 with TRBJ2-1; D call uncertain. CDR3 bases: TGTGCCAGCAGCTTTCTCTACAATGAGCAGTTCTTC. Amino acid sequence: CASSFLYNEQFF. Filled out from reference TRBV11-2 and TRBJ2-1, the complete variable domain reads EAGVAQSPRYKIIEKRQSVAFWCNPISGHATLYWYQQILGQGPKLLIQFQNNGVVDDSQLPKDRFSAERLKGVDSTLKIQPAKLEDSAVYLCASSFLYNEQFFGPGTRLTVL.